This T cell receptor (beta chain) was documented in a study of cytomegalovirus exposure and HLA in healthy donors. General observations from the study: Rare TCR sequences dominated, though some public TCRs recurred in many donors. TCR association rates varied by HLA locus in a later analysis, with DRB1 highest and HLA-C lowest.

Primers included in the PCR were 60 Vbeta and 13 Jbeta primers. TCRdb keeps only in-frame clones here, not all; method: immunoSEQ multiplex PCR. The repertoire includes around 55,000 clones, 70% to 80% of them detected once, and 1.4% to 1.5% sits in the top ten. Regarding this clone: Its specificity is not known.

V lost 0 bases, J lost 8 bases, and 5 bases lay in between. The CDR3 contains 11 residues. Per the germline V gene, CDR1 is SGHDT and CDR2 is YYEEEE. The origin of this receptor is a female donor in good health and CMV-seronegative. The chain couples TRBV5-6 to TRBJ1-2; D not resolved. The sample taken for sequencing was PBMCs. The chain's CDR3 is CASSLGSGYTF. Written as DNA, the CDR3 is TGTGCCAGCAGCTTGGGAAGCGGCTACACCTTC.